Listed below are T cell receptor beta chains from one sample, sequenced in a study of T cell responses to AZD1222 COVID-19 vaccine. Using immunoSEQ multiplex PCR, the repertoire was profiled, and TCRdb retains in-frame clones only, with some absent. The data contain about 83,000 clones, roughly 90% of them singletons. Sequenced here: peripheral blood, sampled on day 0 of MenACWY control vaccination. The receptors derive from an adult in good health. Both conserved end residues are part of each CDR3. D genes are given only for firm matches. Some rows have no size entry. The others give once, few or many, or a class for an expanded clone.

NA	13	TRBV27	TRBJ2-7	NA	TGTGCCAGCAGTTTAGGGCGGGCCTACGAGCAGTACTTC	CASSLGRAYEQYF
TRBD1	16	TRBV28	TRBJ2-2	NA	TGTGCCAGCAGTTTGGCCGGGACAGGGAACACCGGGGAGCTGTTTTTT	CASSLAGTGNTGELFF
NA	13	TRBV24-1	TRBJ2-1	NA	TGTGCCACCAGTGATTTCGGAGGGAGAGAGCAGTTCTTC	CATSDFGGREQFF
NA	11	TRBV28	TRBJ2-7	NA	TGTGCCAGCAGCTTAACCTACGAGCAGTACTTC	CASSLTYEQYF
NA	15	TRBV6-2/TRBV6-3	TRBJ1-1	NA	TGTGCCAGCAGTTCCTCAGGCAGGATGAACACTGAAGCTTTCTTT	CASSSSGRMNTEAFF
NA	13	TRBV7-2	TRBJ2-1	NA	TGTGCCAGCAGCTTTTGGACTATGGACGAGCAGTTCTTC	CASSFWTMDEQFF
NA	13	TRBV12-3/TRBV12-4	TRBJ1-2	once	TGTGCCAGCAGTTTGGGGGGGGCCGGTGGCTACACCTTC	CASSLGGAGGYTF
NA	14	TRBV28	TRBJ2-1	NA	TGTGCCAGCACCACCTCGGGGGACTTCAATGAGCAGTTCTTC	CASTTSGDFNEQFF
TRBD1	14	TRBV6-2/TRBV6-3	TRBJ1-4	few	TGTGCCAGCAGTAACGGGGACAGATCCGAAAAACTGTTTTTT	CASSNGDRSEKLFF
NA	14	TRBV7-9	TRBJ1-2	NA	TGTGCCAGCAGTTCCCGGACACGGGAGGATGGCTACACCTTC	CASSSRTREDGYTF
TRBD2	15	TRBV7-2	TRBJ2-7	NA	TGTGCCAGCAGCTCGCGACTAGCGGGTCCCTACGAGCAGTACTTC	CASSSRLAGPYEQYF
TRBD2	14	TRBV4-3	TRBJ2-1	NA	TGCGCCAGCAGCCAGGGACTAGTGGTTAATGAGCAGTTCTTC	CASSQGLVVNEQFF
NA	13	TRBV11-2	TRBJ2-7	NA	TGTGCCAGCAGCTTAGGGGGACCCTACGAGCAGTACTTC	CASSLGGPYEQYF
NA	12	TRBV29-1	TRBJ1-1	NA	TGCAGCGGGGCTGAAGGGGACACTGAAGCTTTCTTT	CSGAEGDTEAFF
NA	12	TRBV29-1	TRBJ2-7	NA	TGCAGCGTTACTCGGACTCCCCCCCAGCAGTACTTC	CSVTRTPPQQYF
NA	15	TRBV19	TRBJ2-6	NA	TGTGCCAGTAGTATCAGGAGGTCTGGGGCCAACGTCCTGACTTTC	CASSIRRSGANVLTF
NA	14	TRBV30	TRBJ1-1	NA	TGTGCCTGGATAGGCGTGGGCGTGAACACTGAAGCTTTCTTT	CAWIGVGVNTEAFF
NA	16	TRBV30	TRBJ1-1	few	TGTGCCTGGAGTGTAAGGGGGGCCAATATGAACACTGAAGCTTTCTTT	CAWSVRGANMNTEAFF
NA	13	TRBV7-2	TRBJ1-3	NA	TGTGCCAGCAGCGCCTCGATGGGAAACACCATATATTTT	CASSASMGNTIYF
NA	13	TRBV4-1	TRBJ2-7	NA	TGCGCCAGCAGCCAGCAGGGGAGATACGAGCAGTACTTC	CASSQQGRYEQYF